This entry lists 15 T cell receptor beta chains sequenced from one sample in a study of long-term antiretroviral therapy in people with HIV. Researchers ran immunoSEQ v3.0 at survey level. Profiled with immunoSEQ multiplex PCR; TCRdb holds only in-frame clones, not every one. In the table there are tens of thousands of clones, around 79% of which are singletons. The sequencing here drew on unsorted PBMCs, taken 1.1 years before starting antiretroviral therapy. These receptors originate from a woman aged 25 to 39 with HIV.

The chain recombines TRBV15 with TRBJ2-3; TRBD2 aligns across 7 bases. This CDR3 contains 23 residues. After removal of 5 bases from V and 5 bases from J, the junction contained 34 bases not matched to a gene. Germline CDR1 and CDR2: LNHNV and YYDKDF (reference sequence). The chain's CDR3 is CATSSLHQRTNLRDYALLDTQYF. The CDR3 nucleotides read TGTGCCACCAGCTCGCTTCATCAGCGAACCAACCTCCGGGACTACGCTCTCCTAGATACGCAGTATTTT. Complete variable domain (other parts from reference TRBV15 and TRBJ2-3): DAMVIQNPRYQVTQFGKPVTLSCSQTLNHNVMYWYQQKSSQAPKLLFHYYDKDFNNEADTPDNFQSRRPNTSFCFLDIRSPGLGDTAMYLCATSSLHQRTNLRDYALLDTQYFGPGTRLTVL.

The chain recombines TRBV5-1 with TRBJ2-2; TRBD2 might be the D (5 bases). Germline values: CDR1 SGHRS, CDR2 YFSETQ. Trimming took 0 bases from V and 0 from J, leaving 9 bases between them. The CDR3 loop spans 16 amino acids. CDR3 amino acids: CASSLAGGTNTGELFF. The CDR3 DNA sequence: TGCGCCAGCAGCTTGGCCGGAGGTACGAACACCGGGGAGCTGTTTTTT.

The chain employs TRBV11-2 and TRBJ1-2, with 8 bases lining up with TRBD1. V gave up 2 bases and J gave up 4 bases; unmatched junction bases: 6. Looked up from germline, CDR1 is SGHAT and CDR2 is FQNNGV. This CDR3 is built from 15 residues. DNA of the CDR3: TGTGCCAGCAGCTTAAACGCCGACAGGGGCTATGGCTACACCTTC. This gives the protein CASSLNADRGYGYTF.

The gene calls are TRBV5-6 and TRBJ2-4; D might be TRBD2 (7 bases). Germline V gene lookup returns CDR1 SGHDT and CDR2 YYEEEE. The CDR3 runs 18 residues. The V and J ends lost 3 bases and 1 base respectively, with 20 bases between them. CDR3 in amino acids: CASSSKPPGRGAKNIQYF. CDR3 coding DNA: TGTGCCAGCAGCTCCAAACCCCCTGGGAGGGGGGCCAAAAACATTCAGTACTTC.

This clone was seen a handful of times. The CDR3 loop reads CASSSGQANYGYTF. The CDR3 DNA follows: TGTGCCAGCAGCTCGGGACAGGCTAACTATGGCTACACCTTC. J is TRBJ1-2 and V is TRBV5-6, with 8 bases that match TRBD1. Germline CDR1 is SGHDT and CDR2 is YYEEEE. This CDR3 is built from 14 residues. Trimming took 3 bases from V and 0 from J; bases not matched to a gene: 1.

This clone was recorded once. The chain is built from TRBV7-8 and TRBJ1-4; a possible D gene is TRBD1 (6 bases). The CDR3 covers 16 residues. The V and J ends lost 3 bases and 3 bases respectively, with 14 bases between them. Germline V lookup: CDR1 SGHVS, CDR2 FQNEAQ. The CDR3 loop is CASSFGSGASNEKLFF. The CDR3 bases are TGTGCCAGCAGCTTTGGATCGGGGGCCTCTAATGAAAAACTGTTTTTT.

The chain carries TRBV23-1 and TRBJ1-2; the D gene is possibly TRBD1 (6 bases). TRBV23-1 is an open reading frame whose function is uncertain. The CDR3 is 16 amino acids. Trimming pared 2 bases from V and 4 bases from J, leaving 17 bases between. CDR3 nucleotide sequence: TGCGCCAGCAGTCAAAGGGGGGAAACCAGACCCTATGGCTACACCTTC. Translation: CASSQRGETRPYGYTF.

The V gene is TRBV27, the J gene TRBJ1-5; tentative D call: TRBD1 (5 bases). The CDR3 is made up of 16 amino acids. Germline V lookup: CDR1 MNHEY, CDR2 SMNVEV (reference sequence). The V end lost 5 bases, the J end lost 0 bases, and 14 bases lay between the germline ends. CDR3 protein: CASSDIGTDSNQPQHF. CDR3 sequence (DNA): TGTGCCAGCAGTGATATCGGGACGGATAGCAATCAGCCCCAGCATTTT.

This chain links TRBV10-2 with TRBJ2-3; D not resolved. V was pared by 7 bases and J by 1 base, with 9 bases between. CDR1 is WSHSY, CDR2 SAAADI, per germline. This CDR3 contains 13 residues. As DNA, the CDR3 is TGCGCCAGCACTCCTGCCCGCACAGATACGCAGTATTTT. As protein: CASTPARTDTQYF.

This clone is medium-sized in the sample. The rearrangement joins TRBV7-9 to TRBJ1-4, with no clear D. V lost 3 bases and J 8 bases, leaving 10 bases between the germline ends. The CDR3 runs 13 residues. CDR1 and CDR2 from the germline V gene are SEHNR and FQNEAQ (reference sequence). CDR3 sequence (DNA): TGTGCCAGCAGCTTGGTGATCGGAGAAAAACTGTTTTTT. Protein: CASSLVIGEKLFF. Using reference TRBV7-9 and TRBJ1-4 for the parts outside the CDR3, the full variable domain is DTGVSQNPRHKITKRGQNVTFRCDPISEHNRLYWYRQTLGQGPEFLTYFQNEAQLEKSRLLSDRFSAERPKGSFSTLEIQRTEQGDSAMYLCASSLVIGEKLFFGSGTQLSVL.

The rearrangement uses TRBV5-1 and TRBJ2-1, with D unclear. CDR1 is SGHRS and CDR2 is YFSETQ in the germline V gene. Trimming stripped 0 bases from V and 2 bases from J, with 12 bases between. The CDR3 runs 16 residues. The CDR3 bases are TGCGCCAGCAGCTTGGTTGGCGGTTTTGCCTACAATGAGCAGTTCTTC. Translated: CASSLVGGFAYNEQFF.

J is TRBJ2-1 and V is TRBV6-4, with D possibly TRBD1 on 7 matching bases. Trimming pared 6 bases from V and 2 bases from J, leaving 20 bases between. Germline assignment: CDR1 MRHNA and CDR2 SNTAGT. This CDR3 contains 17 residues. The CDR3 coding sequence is TGTGCCAGCAGCAAAGGTGGGCCAGGGGGGACCTACAATGAGCAGTTCTTC. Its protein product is CASSKGGPGGTYNEQFF.

The CDR3 loop is CASSLQAGPGNTIYF. DNA for the CDR3: TGTGCCAGCAGTTTACAGGCGGGTCCCGGAAACACCATATATTTT. The chain is built from TRBV27 and TRBJ1-3, with D hard to call. CDR3 length: 15 residues. With 2 bases removed from V and 4 bases from J, the gap between germline ends came to 12 bases. Germline CDR1 MNHEY, CDR2 SMNVEV (reference sequence).

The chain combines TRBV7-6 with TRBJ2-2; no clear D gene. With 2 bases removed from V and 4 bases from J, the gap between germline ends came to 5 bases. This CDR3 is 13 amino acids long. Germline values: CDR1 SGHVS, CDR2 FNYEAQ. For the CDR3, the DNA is TGTGCCAGCAGCTTATTTGGCACCGGGGAGCTGTTTTTT. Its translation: CASSLFGTGELFF. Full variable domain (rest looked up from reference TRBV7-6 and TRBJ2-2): GAGVSQSPRYKVTKRGQDVALRCDPISGHVSLYWYRQALGQGPEFLTYFNYEAQQDKSGLPNDRFSAERPEGSISTLTIQRTEQRDSAMYRCASSLFGTGELFFGEGSRLTVL.

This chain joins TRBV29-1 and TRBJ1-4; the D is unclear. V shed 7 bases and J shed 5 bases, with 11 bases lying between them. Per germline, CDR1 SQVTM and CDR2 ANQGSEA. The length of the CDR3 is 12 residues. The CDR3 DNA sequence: TGCAGCGCAAAGGACGGGAATGAAAAACTGTTTTTT. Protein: CSAKDGNEKLFF.